The clone carrying this T cell receptor (beta chain) was picked up many times. Its specificity is not known. This sample is drawn from a study of regulatory T cells in long-lasting Graves disease. Building the TCR beta libraries relied on iRepertoire HTBI primers, and CDR3 regions underwent Arm-PCR. TCRdb recomputed calls from the multiplex PCR reads with MiXCR, one row per CDR3 protein. The sample consists of roughly 520,000 distinct CDR3 sequences, approximately 12% of them appearing once. Time point noted: newly diagnosed GD, antithyroid drugs for less than 3 months. Preparation of the TCR library used RNA extracted from PBMCs. With 6 bases clipped from V and 4 bases from J, the junction kept 26 bases outside the gene matches. Germline CDR1 and CDR2: DFQATT and SNEGSKA (reference sequence). The CDR3 spans 20 residues. Study results and caveats: Favored usage of TRBV28, TRBJ1-2 and TRBJ2-5 was recorded in persistent disease.

The same sample was also used in a study of T cells in Graves' hyperthyroidism and ophthalmopathy. In that study: Model-based prediction identified ophthalmopathy a median 6.5 months prior to its onset.

This chain connects TRBV20-1 to TRBJ2-3, with TRBD1 matching 9 bases. This TCR was sampled from a young woman with Graves disease. Sequencing was performed on peripheral blood mononuclear cells (PBMCs), taken at new diagnosis, from a patient treated with antithyroid drugs. CDR3 amino acids: CSAQQSPGQGSGGGADTQYF. As DNA, the CDR3 is TGCAGTGCACAACAATCACCGGGACAGGGTTCGGGAGGAGGAGCAGATACGCAGTATTTT.